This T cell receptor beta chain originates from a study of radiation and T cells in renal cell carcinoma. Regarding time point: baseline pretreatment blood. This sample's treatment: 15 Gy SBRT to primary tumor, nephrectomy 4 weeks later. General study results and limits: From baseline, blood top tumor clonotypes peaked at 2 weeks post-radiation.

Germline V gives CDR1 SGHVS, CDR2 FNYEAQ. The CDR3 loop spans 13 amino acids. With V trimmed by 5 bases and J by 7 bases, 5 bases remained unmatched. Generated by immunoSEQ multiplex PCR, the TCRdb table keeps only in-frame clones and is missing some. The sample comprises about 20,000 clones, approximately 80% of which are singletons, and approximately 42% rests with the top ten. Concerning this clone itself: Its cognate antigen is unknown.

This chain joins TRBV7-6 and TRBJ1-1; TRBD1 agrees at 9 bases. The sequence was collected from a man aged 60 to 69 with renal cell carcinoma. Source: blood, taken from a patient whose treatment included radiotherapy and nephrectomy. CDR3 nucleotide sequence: TGTGCCAGCAGCCCCCGGACAGGGGTTGAAGCTTTCTTT. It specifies CASSPRTGVEAFF.